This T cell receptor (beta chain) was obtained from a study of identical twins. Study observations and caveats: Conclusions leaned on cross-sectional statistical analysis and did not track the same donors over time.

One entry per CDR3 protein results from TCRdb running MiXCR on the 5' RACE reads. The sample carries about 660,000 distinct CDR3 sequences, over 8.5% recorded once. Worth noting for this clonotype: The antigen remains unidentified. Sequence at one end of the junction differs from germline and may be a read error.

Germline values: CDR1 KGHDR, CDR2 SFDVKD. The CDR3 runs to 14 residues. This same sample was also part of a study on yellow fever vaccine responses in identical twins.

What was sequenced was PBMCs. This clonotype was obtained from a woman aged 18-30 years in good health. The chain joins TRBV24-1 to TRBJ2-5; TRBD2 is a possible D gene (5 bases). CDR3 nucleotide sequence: TGTGCCACCAGTGAGTCAGGATTATGGGAGACCGAGTACTTC. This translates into CATSESGLWETEYF.